The T cell receptor (beta chain) under discussion was sequenced for a study of cytomegalovirus exposure and HLA in healthy donors. There are a few counts of this clone. Primers included in the PCR were 60 Vbeta and 13 Jbeta primers. Profiling relied on immunoSEQ multiplex PCR, and the TCRdb table lists in-frame clones only, not all of them. The table records about 99,000 clones, over 9.5% of them present only once. The V and J ends lost 1 base and 9 bases respectively, with 13 bases between them. The CDR3 covers 15 residues. Germline CDR1 is SGHTA and CDR2 is FQGTGA. The sequence was obtained from a man aged 35 to 55 in good health and CMV-seropositive. What was sequenced was PBMCs. This rearrangement joins TRBV7-3 to TRBJ1-6; tentative D call: TRBD1 (5 bases). CDR3 amino acids: CASSLSQGYGSPLHF. CDR3 DNA sequence: TGTGCCAGCAGCTTAAGTCAGGGCTACGGTTCACCCCTCCACTTT.